A selection of T cell receptor beta chains follows, all from one sample in a study of OX40 agonist ivuxolimab in advanced cancers. The method was immunoSEQ multiplex PCR; TCRdb's version includes in-frame clones alone and lacks a portion of them. This table holds about 55,000 clones, 80% found once. The specimen comprised CD4+ or CD8+ T cells sorted from blood, sampled in a trial of the OX40 agonist ivuxolimab. These TCRs come from an adult with an advanced solid tumor such as melanoma, head and neck, liver or kidney cancer. CDR3s include the opening cysteine and the closing phenylalanine or tryptophan. Each record gives: clone size, V gene, CDR3 length, J gene, D gene, CDR3 protein, CDR3 DNA. A D gene is named only where the DNA matches it firmly. Rows give clone size only sometimes, using once, few, many, or a class for an expanded clone.

clone_size: once
v_call: TRBV28
cdr3_length: 12
j_call: TRBJ2-1
d_call: .
cdr3_aa: CASQRVRYEQFF
cdr3_nt: TGTGCCAGCCAACGCGTGAGGTATGAGCAGTTCTTC

clone_size: once
v_call: TRBV6-1
cdr3_length: 15
j_call: TRBJ2-3
d_call: TRBD1
cdr3_aa: CASQDRGRHTDTQYF
cdr3_nt: TGTGCCAGCCAGGACAGGGGGAGGCACACAGATACGCAGTATTTT

clone_size: few
v_call: TRBV5-4
cdr3_length: 15
j_call: TRBJ2-1
d_call: TRBD2
cdr3_aa: CASSRPSGGGHEQFF
cdr3_nt: TGTGCCAGCAGCAGACCTAGCGGGGGGGGTCATGAGCAGTTCTTC

clone_size: .
v_call: TRBV30
cdr3_length: 14
j_call: TRBJ2-5
d_call: .
cdr3_aa: CAWSLPGQQETQYF
cdr3_nt: TGTGCCTGGAGTCTCCCGGGACAACAAGAGACCCAGTACTTC

clone_size: .
v_call: TRBV7-9
cdr3_length: 12
j_call: TRBJ1-1
d_call: .
cdr3_aa: CASSLEPVGAFF
cdr3_nt: TGTGCCAGCAGCTTAGAACCAGTGGGAGCTTTCTTT

clone_size: few
v_call: TRBV7-2
cdr3_length: 12
j_call: TRBJ2-3
d_call: .
cdr3_aa: CASSFFGDTQYF
cdr3_nt: TGTGCCAGCAGCTTTTTTGGAGATACGCAGTATTTT

clone_size: .
v_call: TRBV7-2
cdr3_length: 17
j_call: TRBJ2-3
d_call: TRBD2
cdr3_aa: CASSLVLAGGVQDTQYF
cdr3_nt: TGTGCCAGCAGCTTAGTACTAGCGGGGGGAGTACAGGATACGCAGTATTTT

clone_size: .
v_call: TRBV11-3
cdr3_length: 15
j_call: TRBJ2-7
d_call: TRBD2
cdr3_aa: CASSLAGGSSYEQYF
cdr3_nt: TGTGCCAGCAGCTTAGCGGGGGGGAGCTCCTACGAGCAGTACTTC

clone_size: .
v_call: TRBV14
cdr3_length: 13
j_call: TRBJ1-5
d_call: .
cdr3_aa: CASSKGGNQPQHF
cdr3_nt: TGTGCCAGCAGCAAAGGGGGCAATCAGCCCCAGCATTTT

clone_size: .
v_call: TRBV6-6
cdr3_length: 15
j_call: TRBJ1-6
d_call: .
cdr3_aa: CATTAASTDNSPLHF
cdr3_nt: TGTGCCACAACCGCGGCGAGCACAGATAATTCACCCCTCCACTTT

clone_size: once
v_call: TRBV2
cdr3_length: 13
j_call: TRBJ1-2
d_call: .
cdr3_aa: CASSEGQGYGYTF
cdr3_nt: TGTGCCAGCAGTGAGGGGCAGGGTTATGGCTACACCTTC